A single sample is the source of the 11 T cell receptor beta chains below, sequenced in a study of human T cells and chemical hapten exposure. One entry per CDR3 protein results from TCRdb running MiXCR on the RACE reads. The sample yields 95,000 to 130,000 distinct CDR3 sequences, over 10% seen once. Documented time point: patch test 1, 2 weeks after DPC sensitization. Treatment given: therapeutic diphenylcyclopropenone sensitization with weekly scalp DPC. Sequencing was performed on whole blood, taken in connection with sensitization to the hapten diphenylcyclopropenone (DPC). Receptor source: a woman in her 50s with alopecia areata. Some clones in this sample may be carry-over from other donors' samples.

The chain combines TRBV19 with TRBJ2-1, with 10 bases identical to TRBD1. The V and J ends lost 4 bases and 2 bases, in that order; junction bases with no gene match: 2. Germline V lookup: CDR1 LNHDA, CDR2 SQIVND (reference sequence). This CDR3 spans 15 amino acids. The CDR3 protein is CASSTDRGAYNEQFF. DNA for the CDR3: TGTGCCAGTAGTACGGACAGGGGGGCCTACAATGAGCAGTTCTTC.

This clonotype was seen repeatedly, ten times or more. The rearrangement joins TRBV7-9 to TRBJ2-1; 12 bases map to TRBD2. Germline V lookup: CDR1 SEHNR, CDR2 FQNEAQ (reference sequence). The CDR3 runs 17 residues. V was pared by 5 bases and J by 5 bases, with 10 bases of the junction left unmatched. The CDR3 coding sequence is TGTGCCAGCAGCCCCTCCGCTCTAGCGGGGGGGGACAATGAGCAGTTCTTC. It yields the protein CASSPSALAGGDNEQFF.

This rearrangement joins TRBV19 to TRBJ2-3; maybe TRBD1 (5 bases). Germline CDR1 and CDR2: LNHDA and SQIVND (reference sequence). V was pared by 3 bases and J by 1 base, with 8 bases between. The CDR3 consists of 14 residues. The CDR3: CASSISRGTDTQYF. The CDR3, as DNA: TGTGCCAGTAGTATCTCCAGGGGCACAGATACGCAGTATTTT.

V gene TRBV7-8 combines with J gene TRBJ2-5; D is uncertain. Germline V gene data show CDR1 as SGHVS and CDR2 as FQNEAQ. The CDR3 loop spans 13 amino acids. The V and J ends lost 4 bases and 0 bases respectively, with 6 bases between them. CDR3 DNA: TGTGCCAGCAGCTCCCAGCACCAAGAGACCCAGTACTTC. Encoded protein: CASSSQHQETQYF. The full variable domain, its missing parts supplied by reference TRBV7-8 and TRBJ2-5, is GAGVSQSPRYKVAKRGQDVALRCDPISGHVSLFWYQQALGQGPEFLTYFQNEAQLDKSGLPSDRFFAERPEGSVSTLKIQRTQQEDSAVYLCASSSQHQETQYFGPGTRLLVL.

This chain uses TRBV11-3 with TRBJ1-1; D might be TRBD1 (5 bases). Germline V gene data show CDR1 as SGHNT and CDR2 as YENEEA. The CDR3 has 16 amino acids. V lost 2 bases, J lost 5 bases, and 18 bases lay in between. CDR3 bases: TGTGCCAGCAGCTTAAGCAGGGCAGAGGGTGAAACTGAAGCTTTCTTT. Protein: CASSLSRAEGETEAFF.

The chain joins TRBV28 to TRBJ2-1, with 7 bases identical to TRBD2. This CDR3 is built from 16 residues. V lost 4 bases, J lost 0 bases, and 6 bases stayed unmatched. In germline, CDR1 is MDHEN, CDR2 SYDVKM. The DNA for the CDR3 is TGTGCCAGCAGTTCGACTAGCTCTAGCTCCTACAATGAGCAGTTCTTC. It specifies CASSSTSSSSYNEQFF.

This clonotype was detected only a few times. This chain connects TRBV7-2 to TRBJ2-1; TRBD1 matches 8 bases. Trimming at V came to 4 bases and at J to 7 bases, leaving 12 bases not matched to a gene. CDR3 length equals 16 residues. Germline-derived CDR1 and CDR2 are SGHTA and FQGNSA. The CDR3 protein is CASSSPRGTGRNEQFF. The DNA of the CDR3 is TGTGCCAGCAGCTCCCCCCGAGGGACAGGTAGGAATGAGCAGTTCTTC.

The rearrangement links TRBV28 to TRBJ1-4; D remains unclear. V lost 6 bases and J 5 bases, leaving 13 bases between the germline ends. Germline-derived CDR1 and CDR2 are MDHEN and SYDVKM. The CDR3 spans 14 residues. The DNA of the CDR3 is TGTGCCAGCAGCCAAAGATGGGCAAATGAAAAACTGTTTTTT. This gives the protein CASSQRWANEKLFF.

This clonotype was seen only a few times. The chain combines TRBV4-1 with TRBJ1-5, with a weak D call TRBD1 (5 bases). The CDR3 loop spans 15 amino acids. V was shortened by 3 bases and J by 4 bases, with 13 bases between the two germline ends. The V gene's germline CDR1 is MGHRA and CDR2 YSYEKL. The DNA of the CDR3 is TGCGCCAGCAGCCAGCCCGGCGGGGGGAATCAGCCCCAGCATTTT. As protein: CASSQPGGGNQPQHF.

This clonotype was seen repeatedly, ten times or more. This rearrangement joins TRBV29-1 to TRBJ2-6, with D unclear. This CDR3 is 17 amino acids long. Germline V gene sequence: CDR1 SQVTM, CDR2 ANQGSEA. Trimming pared 7 bases from V and 1 base from J, leaving 20 bases between. The CDR3 sequence is CSASLQEIRSGANVLTF. CDR3 bases: TGCAGCGCCTCCCTGCAGGAAATCAGGTCTGGGGCCAACGTCCTGACTTTC.

Ten or more counts support this clonotype. The chain couples TRBV3-1 to TRBJ2-7, with a weak D call TRBD2 (6 bases). The CDR3 is 15 residues long. Germline V gene sequence: CDR1 LGHDT, CDR2 YNNKEL (reference sequence). Trimming took 2 bases from V and 2 from J, leaving 13 bases between them. CDR3 DNA sequence: TGTGCCAGCAGCCAAACCCGGGACTTAACCTACGAGCAGTACTTC. Protein: CASSQTRDLTYEQYF.